This entry describes one T cell receptor (beta chain). This record comes from a study of blood T cell repertoires in COVID-19. The wider study: Italy, Spain and the United States were the sources of the convalescent and acute COVID-19 samples.

The assay was immunoSEQ multiplex PCR, and TCRdb's table has in-frame clones only and misses some. The table shows more than 50,000 clones, with approximately 85% occurring only once. The V gene's germline CDR1 is LNHDA and CDR2 SQIVND (reference sequence). Trimming removed 3 bases from V and 2 bases from J, with 14 bases in between. The CDR3 contains 15 residues. The source is a human donor in a cohort sampled during active COVID-19. V usage is TRBV19 and J usage is TRBJ2-7, with a possible D match to TRBD2 (6 bases). The sample consisted of peripheral blood. The CDR3 region is CASSISGVGPYEQYF. The CDR3 nucleotides read TGTGCCAGTAGTATCTCGGGGGTAGGGCCCTACGAGCAGTACTTC.